A single T cell receptor beta chain is shown here with its context. The antigen remains unidentified. Only one base separates this from a far larger clonotype, so it likely reflects a read error. These data originate in a study of shared clonotypes between healthy human individuals. Notes on the study in general: Donors were few, which limited the genetic and exposure-history diversity represented.

CDR3 length: 14 residues. Germline V lookup: CDR1 SGHRS, CDR2 YFSETQ. V was trimmed by 3 bases and J by 1 base, leaving 11 bases between them. Donors comprised healthy HIV-negative adults lacking recent acute infections or vaccinations. Splitting of each subset's genomic DNA was done evenly across several immunoSEQ plates. Each unsorted PBMC replicate got 300 ng genomic DNA, roughly 30,000 genomes. Using immunoSEQ multiplex PCR, the repertoire was profiled, and TCRdb retains in-frame clones only, with some absent. The sample has about half a million clones; over 70% are singletons. V usage is TRBV5-1 and J usage is TRBJ2-7, with a possible D match to TRBD2 (5 bases). Specimen: PBMCs. This clonotype originated in a woman in her forties in good health. Some clones in this sample may be carry-over from other donors' samples. CDR3 DNA sequence: TGCGCCAGCAGCTCCGGGGTACAGTCCTACGAGCAGTACTTC. Its translation is CASSSGVQSYEQYF. The variable domain in full, with the rest retrieved from reference TRBV5-1 and TRBJ2-7, is KAGVTQTPRYLIKTRGQQVTLSCSPISGHRSVSWYQQTPGQGLQFLFEYFSETQRNKGNFPGRFSGRQFSNSRSEMNVSTLELGDSALYLCASSSGVQSYEQYFGPGTRLTVT.